This is a list of T cell receptor beta chains from one sample in a study of T-cell reconstitution after alpha-beta-depleted transplantation in children. TCRdb re-derived calls from the PCR reads in MiXCR, one entry per CDR3 protein. The sample yields 200,000 to 300,000 distinct CDR3 sequences, 9.5% to 15% seen once. The sample in question was PBMCs from the stem cell graft donor, obtained from the stem cell graft. The receptors were gathered from a human donor who donated a stem cell graft to a child with acute lymphoblastic leukemia. The CDR3 runs from the conserved cysteine through the conserved F or W. The D gene is left open where the match is weak. The size entry is marked missing in some rows and otherwise reads once, few, many or a size class.

>NA|TRBV20-1|many|TRBJ2-1
TGCAGCGCCTTCAGGAGACTCAATGAGCAGTTCTTC
CSAFRRLNEQFF
>NA|TRBV6-2/TRBV6-3|many|TRBJ2-1
TGTGCCAGCAGTTACTACAGGCCGGACAATGAGCAGTTCTTC
CASSYYRPDNEQFF
>TRBD2|TRBV7-6|few|TRBJ2-1
TGTGCCAGCAGCTTACCCACTAGCGGGGAGTACAATGAGCAGTTCTTC
CASSLPTSGEYNEQFF
>TRBD1|TRBV18|many|TRBJ1-1
TGTGCCAGCTCAACAGGGGGTGGAAACACTGAAGCTTTCTTT
CASSTGGGNTEAFF
>NA|TRBV7-3|many|TRBJ2-5
TGTGCCAGCAGCTCCGACAGGTTAGAGACCCAGTACTTC
CASSSDRLETQYF
>TRBD2|TRBV20-1|NA|TRBJ2-1
TGCTGTGCTTTGACTAGCGGGAGAGGGGGATCCTACAATGAGCAGTTCTTC
CCALTSGRGGSYNEQFF
>TRBD1|TRBV9|many|TRBJ2-3
TGTGCCAGCAGCGCGAGGACAGGGGGCAGCGGTATCACAGATACGCAGTATTTT
CASSARTGGSGITDTQYF
>NA|TRBV11-2|many|TRBJ2-5
TGTGCCAGCAGCTTTTACGGGGCCCAGTACTTC
CASSFYGAQYF
>NA|TRBV4-2|few|TRBJ2-2
TGTGCCAGCAGCCACGCCGGGGAAGGGGCCGGGGAGCTGTTTTTT
CASSHAGEGAGELFF
>NA|TRBV19|many|TRBJ1-6
TGTGCCAGTAGTCCTTACAACAATTCACCCCTCCACTTT
CASSPYNNSPLHF
>NA|TRBV12-3/TRBV12-4|many|TRBJ1-6
TGTGCCAGCAGTATGGGCCAGGCCCATAATTCACCCCTCCACTTT
CASSMGQAHNSPLHF
>TRBD2|TRBV3-1|NA|TRBJ2-5
TGTGCCACCTCCCAAGCGTCGGGACTAGCGGACCAAGAGACCCAGTACTTC
CATSQASGLADQETQYF
>NA|TRBV6-1|many|TRBJ2-3
TGTGCCAGCAGTGAAGCCCTGGTAGATACGCAGTATTTT
CASSEALVDTQYF
>NA|TRBV13|many|TRBJ2-7
TGTGCCAGCAGCTTCAGACAGGGGAGGGACCACGAGCAGTACTTC
CASSFRQGRDHEQYF
>NA|TRBV5-1|many|TRBJ2-3
TGCGCCAGCAGCATGGGACAACGCACAGATACGCAGTATTTT
CASSMGQRTDTQYF
>TRBD2|TRBV27|many|TRBJ2-7
TGTGCCAGCAGTTTCGGGCTAGCGGGCTACGAGCAGTACTTC
CASSFGLAGYEQYF
>NA|TRBV3-1|few|TRBJ2-1
TGTGCCAGCAGCCAAGATTCGGGAGCCCCCTCCTACAATGAGCAGTTCTTC
CASSQDSGAPSYNEQFF
>NA|TRBV30|NA|TRBJ1-4
TGTGCCTGGAGAGGACGCGGGAGCTGGGGTGAAAAACTGTTTTTT
CAWRGRGSWGEKLFF
>NA|TRBV7-2|few|TRBJ1-4
TGTGCCAGCAGCTTTGGGGTTCAAGCAACTAATGAAAAACTGTTTTTT
CASSFGVQATNEKLFF
>NA|TRBV30|NA|TRBJ2-2
TGTGCCTGGAGTGTACGGCTTTGGGGCACCGGGGAGCTGTTTTTT
CAWSVRLWGTGELFF
>NA|TRBV10-3|many|TRBJ2-2
TGTGCCATCGCAAGGGACGAGGCCGGGGAGCTGTTTTTT
CAIARDEAGELFF
>NA|TRBV24-1|many|TRBJ2-7
TGTGCCACCAGTGATTTGCCTCTTGGTGAGCAGTACTTC
CATSDLPLGEQYF
>NA|TRBV14|many|TRBJ2-2
TGTGCCAGCAGCTCCCACAGGGAGCCTACCGGGGAGCTGTTTTTT
CASSSHREPTGELFF
>NA|TRBV6-2/TRBV6-3|many|TRBJ2-6
TGTGCCAGCAGTTACGACTACTCTGGGGCCAACGTCCTGACTTTC
CASSYDYSGANVLTF
>NA|TRBV5-1|many|TRBJ2-7
TGCGCCAGCAGCTTGAGTCGGGAGAGTCCCTACGAGCAGTACTTC
CASSLSRESPYEQYF
>NA|TRBV3-1|many|TRBJ1-1
TGTGCCAGCAAGGGGGACGAAACTGAAGCTTTCTTT
CASKGDETEAFF
>TRBD1|TRBV7-2|NA|TRBJ2-5
TGTGCCAGCAGCTCACTAGGTCAGATGACAGGGGAAGAGACCCAGTACTTC
CASSSLGQMTGEETQYF
>NA|TRBV5-6|many|TRBJ2-7
TGTGCCAGCAGCATAGACCCGGGAGCCTACTACGAGCAGTACTTC
CASSIDPGAYYEQYF
>TRBD1|TRBV29-1|many|TRBJ1-2
TGCAGCGTTCCCTTGAAGGACAGGAGAAACTATGGCTACACCTTC
CSVPLKDRRNYGYTF
>NA|TRBV11-2|many|TRBJ1-2
TGTGCCAGCAGCTTAACATGGCAGGGTGATGGCTACACCTTC
CASSLTWQGDGYTF
>TRBD1|TRBV28|many|TRBJ2-2
TGTGCCAGCAGTTTATTCGACAGGGCATTCGGGGAGCTGTTTTTT
CASSLFDRAFGELFF
>NA|TRBV28|NA|TRBJ1-6
TGTGCCAGCAGTTCATCTCCGGGACTCGCATTTCCCCTCCACTTT
CASSSSPGLAFPLHF
>NA|TRBV28|many|TRBJ2-7
TGTGCCAGCAGATCTCAGGGGGGTCCATACTACGAGCAGTACTTC
CASRSQGGPYYEQYF
>NA|TRBV12-3/TRBV12-4|many|TRBJ2-5
TGTGCCAGCAGTTTCATTCAGGGGACCCAGTACTTC
CASSFIQGTQYF
>TRBD2|TRBV3-1|many|TRBJ2-7
TGTGCCAGCAGCCAACCCTATTCGGGAGGCTACGAGCAGTACTTC
CASSQPYSGGYEQYF
>NA|TRBV19|many|TRBJ1-5
TGTGCCAGTAGTATTTCCGTTTATAGCAATCAGCCCCAGCATTTT
CASSISVYSNQPQHF